This record concerns one TCR beta chain sequence. This sample was taken from a study of cytomegalovirus exposure and HLA in healthy donors. Trimming took off 7 bases at V and 4 bases at J, with 16 bases between the two ends. Germline V gene sequence: CDR1 LNHDA, CDR2 SQIVND (reference sequence). CDR3 length: 14 amino acids. PCR was performed using 60 Vbeta and 13 Jbeta primers. TCRdb keeps only in-frame clones here, not all; method: immunoSEQ multiplex PCR. The repertoire holds some 100,000 clones, with about 83% as singletons. The V and J genes are TRBV19 and TRBJ1-2; D is unclear. The TCR originated in a female donor in good health and CMV-seronegative. The sample comprised PBMCs. This CDR3 is CASIPPGVRYGYTF. The CDR3 region has the DNA TGTGCCAGTATCCCTCCCGGGGTTCGCTATGGCTACACCTTC.